This T cell receptor beta chain is drawn from a study of monozygotic twins with inflammatory bowel disease. The germline gives CDR1 DFQATT, CDR2 SNEGSKA (reference sequence). There are 13 residues in the CDR3. One entry per CDR3 protein, without DNA, is what TCRdb gives after re-calling the 5' RACE reads. The sample totals 300,000 to 400,000 distinct CDR3 sequences. The sample was blood. The V and J genes are TRBV20-1 and TRBJ2-7. The clonotype was recovered from a human donor with ulcerative colitis or Crohn's disease, or a healthy co-twin of an affected twin (not recorded which). The CDR3 region is CSARLYLGYEQYF.